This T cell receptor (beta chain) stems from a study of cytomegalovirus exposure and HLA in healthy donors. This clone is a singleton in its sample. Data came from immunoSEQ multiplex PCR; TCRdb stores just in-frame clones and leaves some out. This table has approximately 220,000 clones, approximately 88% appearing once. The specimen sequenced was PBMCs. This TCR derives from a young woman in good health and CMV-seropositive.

Here the CDR3 DNA reads TGCAGCGTTATAAAGATGGTGGGTGGCTACACCTTC. Translated: CSVIKMVGGYTF. The V call is TRBV29-1, the J call TRBJ1-2; no definite D call. With 5 bases removed from V and 7 bases from J, the gap between germline ends came to 14 bases. The CDR3 sequence is 12 residues long. CDR1 and CDR2 from the germline V gene are SQVTM and ANQGSEA.